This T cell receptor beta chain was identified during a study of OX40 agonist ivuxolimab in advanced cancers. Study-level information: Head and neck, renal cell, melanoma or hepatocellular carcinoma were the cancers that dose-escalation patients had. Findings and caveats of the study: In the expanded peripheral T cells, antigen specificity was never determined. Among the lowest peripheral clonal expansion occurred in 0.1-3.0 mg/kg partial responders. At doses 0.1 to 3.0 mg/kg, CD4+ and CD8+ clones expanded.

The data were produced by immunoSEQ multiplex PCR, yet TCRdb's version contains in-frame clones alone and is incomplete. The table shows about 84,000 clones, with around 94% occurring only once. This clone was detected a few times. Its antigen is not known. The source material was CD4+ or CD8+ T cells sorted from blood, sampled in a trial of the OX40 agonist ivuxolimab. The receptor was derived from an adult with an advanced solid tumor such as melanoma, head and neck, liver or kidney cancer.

As DNA, the CDR3 is TGTGCCAGTAACGGTTGGGGATTAGCGGGAGGGCCTGGGGAGCTGTTTTTT. Translation: CASNGWGLAGGPGELFF. V gene TRBV19 combines with J gene TRBJ2-2; 11 bases line up with TRBD2. This CDR3 has 17 amino acids. The V and J ends lost 7 bases and 8 bases, in that order; junction bases with no gene match: 15. Germline CDR1 is LNHDA and CDR2 is SQIVND (reference sequence).